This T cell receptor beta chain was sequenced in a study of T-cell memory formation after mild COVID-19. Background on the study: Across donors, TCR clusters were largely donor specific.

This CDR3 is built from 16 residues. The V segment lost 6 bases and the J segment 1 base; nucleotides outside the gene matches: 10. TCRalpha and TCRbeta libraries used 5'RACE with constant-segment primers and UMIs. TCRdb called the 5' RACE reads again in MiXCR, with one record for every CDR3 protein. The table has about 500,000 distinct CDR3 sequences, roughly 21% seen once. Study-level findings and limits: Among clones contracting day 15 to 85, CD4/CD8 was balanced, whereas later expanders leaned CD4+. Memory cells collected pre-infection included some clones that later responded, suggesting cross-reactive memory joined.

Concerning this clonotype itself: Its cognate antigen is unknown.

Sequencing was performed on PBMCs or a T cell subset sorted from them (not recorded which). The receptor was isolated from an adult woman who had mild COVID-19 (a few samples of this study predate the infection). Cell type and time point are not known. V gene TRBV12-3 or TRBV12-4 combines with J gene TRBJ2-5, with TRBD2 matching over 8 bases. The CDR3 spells CASSRRTSQLQETQYF. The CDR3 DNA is TGTGCCAGCAGCCGAAGGACTAGCCAACTCCAAGAGACCCAGTACTTC.